The entry below describes one TCR beta chain. The germline gene is not matched at one end of the junction; a read error may be the cause. This sample was included in a study of OX40 agonist ivuxolimab in advanced cancers. The CDR3 consists of 15 residues. Germline V gene sequence: CDR1 LGHNA, CDR2 YSLEER. Measured with immunoSEQ multiplex PCR; TCRdb has only the in-frame clones, and not every one. The sample contains some 77,000 clones, more than 75% of which appear only once. The specimen comprised CD4+ or CD8+ T cells sorted from blood, sampled in a trial of the OX40 agonist ivuxolimab. The receptor was isolated from an adult with an advanced solid tumor such as melanoma, head and neck, liver or kidney cancer. The gene calls are TRBV4-3 and TRBJ2-7; D possibly corresponds to TRBD1 (6 bases). This CDR3 is CASSQPGQTSHEQYF. CDR3 in DNA: TGCGCCAGCAGCCAACCAGGACAGACCTCCCACGAGCAGTACTTC.